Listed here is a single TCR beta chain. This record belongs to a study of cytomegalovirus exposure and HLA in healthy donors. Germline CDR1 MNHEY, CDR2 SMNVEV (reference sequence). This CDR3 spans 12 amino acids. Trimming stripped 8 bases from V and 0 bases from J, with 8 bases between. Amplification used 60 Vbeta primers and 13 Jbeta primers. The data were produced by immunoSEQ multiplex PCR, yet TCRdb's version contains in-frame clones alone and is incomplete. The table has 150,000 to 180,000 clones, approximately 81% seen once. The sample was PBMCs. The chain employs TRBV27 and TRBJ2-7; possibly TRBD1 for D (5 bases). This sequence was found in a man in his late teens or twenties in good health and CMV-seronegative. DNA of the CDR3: TGTGCCAGCGGGGCCAGCTCCTACGAGCAGTACTTC. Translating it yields CASGASSYEQYF.